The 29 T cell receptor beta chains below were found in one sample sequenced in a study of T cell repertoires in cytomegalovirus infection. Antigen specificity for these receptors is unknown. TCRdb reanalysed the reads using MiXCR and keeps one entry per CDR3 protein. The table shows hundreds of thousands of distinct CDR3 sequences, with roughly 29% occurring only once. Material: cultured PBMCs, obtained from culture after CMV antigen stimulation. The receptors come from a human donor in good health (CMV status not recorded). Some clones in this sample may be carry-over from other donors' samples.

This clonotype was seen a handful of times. The CDR3 region is CASSYRVSLNTEAFF. DNA for the CDR3: TGTGCCAGCAGTTACAGGGTCTCCTTGAACACTGAAGCTTTCTTT. This chain links TRBV6-2 or TRBV6-3 with TRBJ1-1; D is ambiguous. V was shortened by 2 bases and J by 0 bases, with 10 bases between the two germline ends. The germline gives CDR1 MNHEY, CDR2 SVGEGT. The CDR3 is made up of 15 amino acids.

The CDR3 DNA is TGTGCCATCAGTCGAGGGGGCTCTATGGGGAGGGGGGGGGGAGCCCAGCATTTT. It yields the protein CAISRGGSMGRGGGAQHF. The chain recombines TRBV10-3 with TRBJ1-5, with 7 bases that match TRBD1. CDR3 length: 18 residues. Germline CDR1 reads ENHRY; CDR2 reads SYGVKD. The junction had 24 bases not matched to a gene; V was cut back by 5 bases and J by 11 bases.

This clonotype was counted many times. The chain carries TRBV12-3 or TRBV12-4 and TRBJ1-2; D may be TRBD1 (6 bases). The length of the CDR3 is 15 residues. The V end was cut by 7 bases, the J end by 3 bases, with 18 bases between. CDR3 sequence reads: CASTPGGGRHYGYTF. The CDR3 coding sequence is TGTGCCAGCACCCCAGGAGGGGGGCGTCACTATGGCTACACCTTC.

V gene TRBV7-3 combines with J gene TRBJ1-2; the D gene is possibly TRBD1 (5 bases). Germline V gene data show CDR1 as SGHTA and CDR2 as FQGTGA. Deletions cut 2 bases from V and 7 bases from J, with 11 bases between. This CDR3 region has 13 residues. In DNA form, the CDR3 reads TGTGCCAGCAGCTTACAGGGCGGCACTGGCTACACCTTC. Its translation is CASSLQGGTGYTF.

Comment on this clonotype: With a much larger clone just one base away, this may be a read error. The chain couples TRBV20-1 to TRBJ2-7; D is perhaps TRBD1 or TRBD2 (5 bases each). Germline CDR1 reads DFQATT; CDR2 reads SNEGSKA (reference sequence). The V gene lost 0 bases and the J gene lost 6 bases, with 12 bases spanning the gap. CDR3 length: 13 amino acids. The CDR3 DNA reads TGCAGTGCTAGAGAGAGACTGAGGGGCGAGCAGTACTTC. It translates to CSARERLRGEQYF.

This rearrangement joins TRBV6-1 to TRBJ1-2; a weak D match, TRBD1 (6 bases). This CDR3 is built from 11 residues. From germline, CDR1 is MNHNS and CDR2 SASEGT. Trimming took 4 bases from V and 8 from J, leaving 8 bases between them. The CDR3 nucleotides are TGTGCCAGCAGTGGGACAGAGGGCTACACCTTC. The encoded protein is CASSGTEGYTF.

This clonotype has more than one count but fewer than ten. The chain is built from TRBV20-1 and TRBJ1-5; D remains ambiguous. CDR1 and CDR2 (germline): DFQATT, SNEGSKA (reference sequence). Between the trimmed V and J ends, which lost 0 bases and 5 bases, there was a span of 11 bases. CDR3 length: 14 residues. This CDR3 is CSAREPQPDQPQHF. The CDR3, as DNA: TGCAGTGCTAGAGAACCTCAGCCGGATCAGCCCCAGCATTTT.

DNA of the CDR3: TGTGCCAGCAGCCCCAAATGGGGGAGCACAGATACGCAGTATTTT. Translated, it gives CASSPKWGSTDTQYF. The chain employs TRBV7-8 and TRBJ2-3; the D call may be TRBD1 or TRBD2 (5 bases each). CDR1 and CDR2 (germline): SGHVS, FQNEAQ. V was pared by 5 bases and J by 0 bases, with 12 bases between. This CDR3 has 15 amino acids.

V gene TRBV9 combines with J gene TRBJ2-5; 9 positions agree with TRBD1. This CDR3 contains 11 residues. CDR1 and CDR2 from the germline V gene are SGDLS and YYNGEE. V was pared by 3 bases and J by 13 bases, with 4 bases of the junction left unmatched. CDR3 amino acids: CASSGQGEAYF. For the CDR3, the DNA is TGTGCCAGCAGCGGACAGGGGGAGGCGTACTTC.

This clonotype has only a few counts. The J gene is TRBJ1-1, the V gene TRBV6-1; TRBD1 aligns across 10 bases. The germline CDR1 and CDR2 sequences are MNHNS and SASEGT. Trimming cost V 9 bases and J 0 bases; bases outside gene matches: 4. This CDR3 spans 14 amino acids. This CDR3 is CASRTGGVNTEAFF. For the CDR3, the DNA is TGTGCCAGTCGGACAGGGGGTGTGAACACTGAAGCTTTCTTT.

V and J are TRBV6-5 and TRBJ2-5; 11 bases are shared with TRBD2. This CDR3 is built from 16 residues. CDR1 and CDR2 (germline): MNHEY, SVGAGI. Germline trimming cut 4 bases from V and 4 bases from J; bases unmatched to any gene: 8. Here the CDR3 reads CASSSTRLAGIETQYF. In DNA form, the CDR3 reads TGTGCCAGCAGTTCTACGAGACTAGCGGGGATAGAGACCCAGTACTTC.

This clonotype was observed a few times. The chain's CDR3 is CASTGTAAGGSGQFF. The CDR3 DNA reads as TGCGCCAGCACGGGTACAGCAGCGGGGGGATCAGGCCAGTTCTTC. The chain joins TRBV5-1 to TRBJ2-1, with 9 bases aligning to TRBD2. The V gene end was trimmed by 6 bases and the J gene end by 13 bases; junction bases not matched to a gene: 17. This CDR3 has 15 residues. The V gene's germline CDR1 is SGHRS and CDR2 YFSETQ.

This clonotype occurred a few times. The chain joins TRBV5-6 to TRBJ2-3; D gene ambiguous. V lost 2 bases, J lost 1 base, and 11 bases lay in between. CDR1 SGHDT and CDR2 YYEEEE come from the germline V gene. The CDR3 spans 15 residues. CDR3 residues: CASSFILVGTDTQYF. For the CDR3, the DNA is TGTGCCAGCAGCTTTATTTTAGTCGGCACAGATACGCAGTATTTT.

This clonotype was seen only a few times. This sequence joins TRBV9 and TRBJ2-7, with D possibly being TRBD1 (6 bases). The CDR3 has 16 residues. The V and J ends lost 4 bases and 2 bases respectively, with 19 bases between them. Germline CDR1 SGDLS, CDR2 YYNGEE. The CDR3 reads CASSPSRKGVPYEQYF. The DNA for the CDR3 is TGTGCCAGCAGCCCATCCCGAAAGGGGGTCCCCTACGAGCAGTACTTC.

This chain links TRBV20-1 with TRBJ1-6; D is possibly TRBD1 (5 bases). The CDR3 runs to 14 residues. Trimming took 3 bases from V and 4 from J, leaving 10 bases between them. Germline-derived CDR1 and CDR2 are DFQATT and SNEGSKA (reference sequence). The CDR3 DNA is TGCAGTGCTAGCCAGACAGAATATAATTCACCCCTCCACTTT. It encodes CSASQTEYNSPLHF.

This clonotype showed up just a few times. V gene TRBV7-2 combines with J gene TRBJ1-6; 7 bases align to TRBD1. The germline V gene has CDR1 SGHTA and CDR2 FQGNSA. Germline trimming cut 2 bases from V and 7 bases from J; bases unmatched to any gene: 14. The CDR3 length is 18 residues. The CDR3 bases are TGTGCCAGCAGCTTAAGGGTGACAGGGTCGGGTCGAAATTCACCCCTCCACTTT. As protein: CASSLRVTGSGRNSPLHF.

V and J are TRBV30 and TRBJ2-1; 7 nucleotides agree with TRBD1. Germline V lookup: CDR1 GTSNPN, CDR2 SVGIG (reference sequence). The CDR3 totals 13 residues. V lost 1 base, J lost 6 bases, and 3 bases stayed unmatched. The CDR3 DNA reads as TGTGCCTGGAGTGGGGGACAGTTCAATGAGCAGTTCTTC. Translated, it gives CAWSGGQFNEQFF.

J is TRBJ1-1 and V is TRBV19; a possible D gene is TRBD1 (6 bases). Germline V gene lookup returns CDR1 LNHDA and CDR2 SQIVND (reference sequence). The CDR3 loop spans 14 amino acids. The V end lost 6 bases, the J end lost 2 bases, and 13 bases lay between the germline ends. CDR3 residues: CASRETGPNTEAFF. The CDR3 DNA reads TGTGCCAGTAGGGAAACAGGGCCCAACACTGAAGCTTTCTTT.

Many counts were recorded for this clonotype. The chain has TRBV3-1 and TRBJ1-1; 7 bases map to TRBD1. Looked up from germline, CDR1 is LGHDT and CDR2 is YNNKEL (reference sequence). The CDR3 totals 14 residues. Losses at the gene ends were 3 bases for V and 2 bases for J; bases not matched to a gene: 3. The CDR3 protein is CASSQQGGNTEAFF. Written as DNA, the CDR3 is TGTGCCAGCAGCCAGCAGGGGGGAAACACTGAAGCTTTCTTT. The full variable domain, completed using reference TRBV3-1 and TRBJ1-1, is DTAVSQTPKYLVTQMGNDKSIKCEQNLGHDTMYWYKQDSKKFLKIMFSYNNKELIINETVPNRFSPKSPDKAHLNLHINSLELGDSAVYFCASSQQGGNTEAFFGQGTRLTVV.

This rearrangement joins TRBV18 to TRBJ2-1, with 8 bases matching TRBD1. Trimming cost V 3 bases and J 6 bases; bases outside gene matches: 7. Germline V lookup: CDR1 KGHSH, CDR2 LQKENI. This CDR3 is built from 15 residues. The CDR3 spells CASSPGQALLNEQFF. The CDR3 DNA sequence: TGTGCCAGCTCACCGGGACAGGCCCTACTCAATGAGCAGTTCTTC.

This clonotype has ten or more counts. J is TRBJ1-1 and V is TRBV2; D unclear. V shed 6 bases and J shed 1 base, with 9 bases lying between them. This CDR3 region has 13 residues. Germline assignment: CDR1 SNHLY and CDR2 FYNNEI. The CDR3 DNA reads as TGTGCCAGCAGCGCTGGTCCGAACACTGAAGCTTTCTTT. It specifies CASSAGPNTEAFF.

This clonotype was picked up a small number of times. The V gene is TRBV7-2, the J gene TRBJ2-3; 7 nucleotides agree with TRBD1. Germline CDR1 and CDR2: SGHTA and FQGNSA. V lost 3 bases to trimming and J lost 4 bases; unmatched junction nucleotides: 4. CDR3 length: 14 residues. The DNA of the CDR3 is TGTGCCAGCAGCTTGACAGGGTTGGCAGATACGCAGTATTTT. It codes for CASSLTGLADTQYF.

The DNA of the CDR3 is TGTGCCACCGGCAGGGAGGACACCGGGGAGCTGTTTTTT. It encodes CATGREDTGELFF. The chain is built from TRBV24-1 and TRBJ2-2, with TRBD2 as a possible D gene (6 bases). This CDR3 has 13 amino acids. Deletions cut 9 bases from V and 3 bases from J, with 10 bases between. Germline values: CDR1 KGHDR, CDR2 SFDVKD.

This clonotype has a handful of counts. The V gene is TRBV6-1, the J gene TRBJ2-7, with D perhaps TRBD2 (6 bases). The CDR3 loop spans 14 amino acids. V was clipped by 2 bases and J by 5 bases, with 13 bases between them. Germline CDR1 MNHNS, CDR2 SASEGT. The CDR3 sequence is CASSEPTGEDEQYF. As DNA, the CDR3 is TGTGCCAGCAGTGAACCTACGGGAGAGGACGAGCAGTACTTC.

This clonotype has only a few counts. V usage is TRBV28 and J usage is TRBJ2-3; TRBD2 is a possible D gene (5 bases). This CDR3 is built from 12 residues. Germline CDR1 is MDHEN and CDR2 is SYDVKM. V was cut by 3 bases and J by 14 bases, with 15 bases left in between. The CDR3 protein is CASSLRLLGRYF. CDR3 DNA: TGTGCCAGCAGTTTGAGGCTTTTAGGGAGGTATTTT.

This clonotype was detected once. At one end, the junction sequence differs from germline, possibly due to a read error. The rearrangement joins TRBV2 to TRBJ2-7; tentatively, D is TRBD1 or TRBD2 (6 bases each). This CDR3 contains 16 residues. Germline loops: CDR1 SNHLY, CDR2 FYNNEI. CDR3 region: CAGSEALQGTGYEQYF. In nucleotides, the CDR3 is TGTGCCGGCAGTGAAGCGCTTCAGGGGACTGGTTACGAGCAGTACTTC.

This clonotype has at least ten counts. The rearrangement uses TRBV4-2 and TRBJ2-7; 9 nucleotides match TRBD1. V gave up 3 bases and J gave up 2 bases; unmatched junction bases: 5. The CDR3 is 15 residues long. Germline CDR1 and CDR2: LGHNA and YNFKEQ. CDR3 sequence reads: CASSQGTGSTYEQYF. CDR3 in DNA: TGTGCCAGCAGCCAGGGGACAGGGTCAACCTACGAGCAGTACTTC.

The CDR3 protein is CASSFLGLAGGSTDTQYF. The CDR3 nucleotides read TGTGCCAGCAGCTTCCTCGGACTAGCGGGGGGGAGCACAGATACGCAGTATTTT. The chain carries TRBV7-4 and TRBJ2-3, with 15 bases identical to TRBD2. Per germline, CDR1 SGHVT and CDR2 SQSDAQ. The CDR3 runs 18 residues. Trimming took 3 bases from V and 0 from J; bases not matched to a gene: 4.

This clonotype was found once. The CDR3 DNA sequence: TGTGCCAGCAGCTTAGGAGCAGCCATGAACACTGAAGCTTTCTTT. Amino acid sequence: CASSLGAAMNTEAFF. This chain joins TRBV7-9 and TRBJ1-1; unclear D gene. The CDR3 spans 15 residues. V was shortened by 1 base and J by 0 bases, with 9 bases between the two germline ends. CDR1 SEHNR and CDR2 FQNEAQ come from the germline V gene (reference sequence).